The clone carrying this TCR beta chain was seen at least ten times. Its antigen is still unknown. This sample is part of a study of Graves' ophthalmopathy and Graves' hyperthyroidism. Study-wide context: Sampling took place at initial diagnosis, with peripheral blood obtained before any treatment.

Ineligible for inclusion were patients with other autoimmune diseases, uncontrolled infections, pregnancy or lactation. As the starting material, 10 ml of fresh peripheral blood yielded the PBMCs. General study findings and limits: A majority of expanded thyroid clonotypes exceeding 0.001 frequency were likewise present in blood.

Trimming took off 5 bases at V and 3 bases at J, with 13 bases between the two ends. Looked up from germline, CDR1 is SQVTM and CDR2 is ANQGSEA. The CDR3 runs to 13 residues. RNA transcripts served as template for amplifying TCR beta CDR3 sequences. RT-PCR with HTBI primers came first, then second-round multiplex PCR. Via MiXCR, TCRdb re-called the multiplex PCR reads, giving one row per CDR3 protein. The profile covers fewer than 350,000 distinct CDR3 sequences, with roughly 15% appearing a single time and roughly an eighth taken by the ten largest. The chain employs TRBV29-1 and TRBJ1-1; D possibly corresponds to TRBD1 (5 bases). The source material was peripheral blood. The receptor's source is an adult man with Graves' ophthalmopathy. CDR3: CSVLRSGDTEAFF. CDR3 bases: TGCAGCGTTCTTAGATCGGGGGACACTGAAGCTTTCTTT.